This T cell receptor (beta chain) was identified during a study of shared clonotypes between healthy human individuals. On the study more broadly: The plates for each donor numbered three CD4 naive, three CD4 memory, two CD8 naive and one CD8 memory. Whole-study results and caveats: Compared with clonotypes that all four donors shared, non-shared clonotypes had lower generation probabilities. The expectation was that sequencing depth would affect clonotype sharing among donors.

Donors had no recently reported acute infections or vaccinations and were HIV-negative. The repertoire was sequenced with immunoSEQ multiplex PCR; TCRdb's copy has only in-frame clones and lacks some. The profile shows about 1 million clones, about 77% of them singletons. The table lists this clone with a few counts. Its antigen is undetermined. Input material: memory CD4+ T cells sorted from blood. Subset meaning: CD45RA-negative fraction. The sequence came from a man younger than 35 in good health.

The CDR3 protein is CASSVSHSGEPQHF. The CDR3 coding sequence is TGTGCCAGCAGTGTTTCCCACAGCGGGGAGCCCCAGCATTTT. This rearrangement joins TRBV2 to TRBJ1-5; D is ambiguous. This CDR3 is 14 amino acids long. Germline V CDR1 and CDR2: SNHLY, FYNNEI. V was shortened by 4 bases and J by 8 bases, with 15 bases between the two germline ends.